These 21 T cell receptor beta chains were sequenced from one sample in a study of CD8 T cells in ankylosing spondylitis. Study results and limitations: What appeared characteristic of ankylosing spondylitis blood was a TCR beta motif of eight highly homologous variants.

No antigens are known for them. TCRdb reprocessed the 5' RACE reads via MiXCR and lists one record per CDR3 protein. The sample includes some 840,000 distinct CDR3 sequences, about an eighth of them seen just once. Input material: blood, either unsorted or a sorted T cell fraction (not recorded which). Every receptor here comes from a male donor with ankylosing spondylitis.

The table lists this clonotype with a few counts. The chain has TRBV15 and TRBJ2-2; maybe TRBD2 (5 bases). The V and J ends lost 0 bases and 2 bases respectively, with 7 bases between them. In germline, CDR1 is LNHNV, CDR2 YYDKDF (reference sequence). The CDR3 runs 15 residues. In DNA, the CDR3 is TGTGCCACCAGCAGAGATGGAGGAAACACCGGGGAGCTGTTTTTT. Translation gives CATSRDGGNTGELFF.

In this sample, this clonotype turned up once. The chain links TRBV28 to TRBJ2-7; TRBD2 is a possible D gene (5 bases). This CDR3 is 13 amino acids long. The germline gives CDR1 MDHEN, CDR2 SYDVKM. The V gene lost 6 bases and the J gene lost 6 bases, with 15 bases spanning the gap. In DNA form, the CDR3 reads TGTGCCAGCAGGTTGGCGGACTTCTCCGAGCAGTACTTC. This encodes CASRLADFSEQYF.

J is TRBJ2-7 and V is TRBV2; D might be TRBD1 or TRBD2, each matching 6 bases. Trimming pared 1 base from V and 2 bases from J, leaving 12 bases between. The germline gives CDR1 SNHLY, CDR2 FYNNEI. This CDR3 region has 15 residues. This CDR3 reads CASSEGAGTPYEQYF. The CDR3 bases are TGTGCCAGCAGTGAAGGTGCGGGGACACCCTACGAGCAGTACTTC.

Notes on this clonotype: A read error may produce the germline difference seen at one junction end. CDR3 in amino acids: CASGQVASTDTQYF. The CDR3 nucleotides read TGCGCCAGCGGCCAAGTCGCGTCCACAGATACGCAGTATTTT. The V and J genes are TRBV4-3 and TRBJ2-3; no definite D call. The CDR3 runs to 14 residues. CDR1 and CDR2 (germline): LGHNA, YSLEER.

This clonotype turned up a few times. The chain couples TRBV28 to TRBJ1-6, with D hard to call. Per the germline V gene, CDR1 is MDHEN and CDR2 is SYDVKM. The CDR3 length is 16 residues. Trimming removed 1 base from V and 8 bases from J, with 15 bases in between. CDR3 in DNA: TGTGCCAGCAGTTTATTCTACGGGAATGCGGATTCACCCCTCCACTTT. Its translation: CASSLFYGNADSPLHF.

This clonotype was found a few times. The V and J genes are TRBV12-3 or TRBV12-4 and TRBJ1-6; no clear D gene. This CDR3 is built from 12 residues. Trimming pared 4 bases from V and 10 bases from J, leaving 8 bases between. The CDR3 sequence: CASSSDASPLHF. The DNA of the CDR3 is TGTGCCAGCAGTTCGGACGCGTCACCCCTCCACTTT.

The V gene is TRBV28, the J gene TRBJ2-1, with TRBD2 matching over 12 bases. The germline CDR1 and CDR2 sequences are MDHEN and SYDVKM. Trimming removed 4 bases from V and 4 bases from J; junction bases left unmatched: 8. CDR3 length equals 17 residues. CDR3 amino acids: CASSSYSTSGSYNEQFF. CDR3 nucleotides: TGTGCCAGCAGTTCCTACTCGACTAGCGGGAGTTACAATGAGCAGTTCTTC.

This chain links TRBV10-2 with TRBJ2-3; D gene uncertain. Per the germline V gene, CDR1 is WSHSY and CDR2 is SAAADI. V lost 3 bases and J 2 bases, leaving 12 bases between the germline ends. The CDR3 is made up of 15 amino acids. The CDR3 bases are TGCGCCAGCAGTGACCGTCGGCAGATCACAGATACGCAGTATTTT. The encoded protein is CASSDRRQITDTQYF.

The rearrangement joins TRBV7-2 to TRBJ2-1, with 13 bases identical to TRBD2. Germline CDR1 and CDR2: SGHTA and FQGNSA. The CDR3 sequence is 16 residues long. V trimming: 1 base; J trimming: 4 bases; junction bases outside the gene matches: 1. As DNA, the CDR3 is TGTGCCAGCAGCTTAGAGACTAGCGGGGGGTACAATGAGCAGTTCTTC. This sequence encodes CASSLETSGGYNEQFF.

This clonotype was detected only a few times. The chain recombines TRBV20-1 with TRBJ2-2, with 10 nucleotides matching TRBD1. The CDR3 runs 15 residues. V lost 5 bases, J lost 8 bases, and 11 bases stayed unmatched. Germline V gives CDR1 DFQATT, CDR2 SNEGSKA (reference sequence). CDR3 in amino acids: CSADRDRGGVGELFF. Written as DNA, the CDR3 is TGCAGTGCTGACCGGGACAGGGGTGGTGTAGGGGAGCTGTTTTTT.

This clonotype was detected a few times. The chain combines TRBV7-2 with TRBJ1-5; the D gene is possibly TRBD1 (6 bases). Germline V lookup: CDR1 SGHTA, CDR2 FQGNSA. The CDR3 has 15 amino acids. V was trimmed by 5 bases and J by 4 bases, leaving 15 bases between them. Written as DNA, the CDR3 is TGTGCCAGCAGCCCTTACGGGACAACAAATCAGCCCCAGCATTTT. It translates to CASSPYGTTNQPQHF.

This clonotype was seen ten or more times. This chain connects TRBV5-1 to TRBJ2-1, with D unresolved. Trimming stripped 0 bases from V and 6 bases from J, with 10 bases between. CDR3 length: 14 amino acids. Looked up from germline, CDR1 is SGHRS and CDR2 is YFSETQ. The CDR3 protein is CASSLDQAGNEQFF. CDR3 nucleotide sequence: TGCGCCAGCAGCTTGGACCAGGCCGGCAATGAGCAGTTCTTC.

This clonotype was observed a few times. The chain uses TRBV3-1 and TRBJ1-6; tentative D call: TRBD1 (5 bases). This CDR3 spans 16 amino acids. Germline values: CDR1 LGHDT, CDR2 YNNKEL (reference sequence). Deletions cut 2 bases from V and 4 bases from J, with 12 bases between. The CDR3: CASSQSPGTYNSPLHF. As DNA, the CDR3 is TGTGCCAGCAGCCAATCTCCCGGGACTTATAATTCACCCCTCCACTTT.

This chain connects TRBV7-6 to TRBJ2-1; no definite D call. Germline-derived CDR1 and CDR2 are SGHVS and FNYEAQ. V gave up 7 bases and J gave up 0 bases, with 10 bases separating them. The CDR3 has 14 residues. Written as DNA, the CDR3 is TGTGCCAGCACAAAACTTAGCTCCTACAATGAGCAGTTCTTC. This sequence encodes CASTKLSSYNEQFF.

This clonotype was observed a few times. The chain joins TRBV5-6 to TRBJ2-2; D not resolved. The length of the CDR3 is 16 residues. V lost 0 bases to trimming and J lost 2 bases, with 11 bases between them. Looked up from germline, CDR1 is SGHDT and CDR2 is YYEEEE. The CDR3 DNA reads TGTGCCAGCAGCTTGGACGGAAGATACAACACCGGGGAGCTGTTTTTT. Translating gives CASSLDGRYNTGELFF.

The chain is built from TRBV20-1 and TRBJ2-7; D not certain. The CDR3 is 14 residues long. Germline CDR1 reads DFQATT; CDR2 reads SNEGSKA (reference sequence). The V and J ends lost 0 bases and 5 bases respectively, with 14 bases between them. CDR3 sequence reads: CSARDRVGSNEQYF. CDR3 sequence (DNA): TGCAGTGCTAGAGATCGGGTCGGTAGTAACGAGCAGTACTTC.

This clonotype came up many times. The chain links TRBV11-2 to TRBJ1-1; D possibly corresponds to TRBD1 (5 bases). The V and J ends lost 3 bases and 4 bases respectively, with 12 bases between them. The CDR3 covers 14 residues. Germline values: CDR1 SGHAT, CDR2 FQNNGV. DNA of the CDR3: TGTGCCAGCAGCTTGGAGGGGTGGGGCACTGAAGCTTTCTTT. This translates into CASSLEGWGTEAFF.

This clonotype was seen once. The chain has TRBV7-9 and TRBJ2-7; D remains ambiguous. The CDR3 loop spans 13 amino acids. V lost 3 bases and J 9 bases, leaving 15 bases between the germline ends. Germline CDR1 SEHNR, CDR2 FQNEAQ (reference sequence). The CDR3 sequence: CASSLTSFEAQYF. CDR3 sequence (DNA): TGTGCCAGCAGCTTGACGAGCTTTGAGGCGCAGTACTTC.

The rearrangement uses TRBV7-9 and TRBJ2-6, with unresolved D. This CDR3 region has 14 residues. V lost 4 bases to trimming and J lost 2 bases, with 6 bases between them. The germline CDR1 and CDR2 sequences are SEHNR and FQNEAQ (reference sequence). The CDR3 here is CASSSGPGANVLTF. As DNA, the CDR3 is TGTGCCAGCAGCTCAGGACCTGGGGCCAACGTCCTGACTTTC.

In regard to this clonotype: Since a much larger clone is just one base distant, this may be a read error. The chain employs TRBV20-1 and TRBJ1-1, with unresolved D. The CDR3 runs to 13 residues. Germline values: CDR1 DFQATT, CDR2 SNEGSKA (reference sequence). The DNA for the CDR3 is TGCAATGCTGCCGGGAGGCTGAACACTGAAGCTTTCTTT. This gives the protein CNAAGRLNTEAFF.

The J gene is TRBJ2-5, the V gene TRBV5-1, with unresolved D. Germline CDR1 is SGHRS and CDR2 is YFSETQ. The CDR3 is 13 amino acids. The V end was cut by 7 bases, the J end by 3 bases, with 13 bases between. CDR3 sequence reads: CASFVDQKETQYF. The CDR3 DNA reads TGCGCCAGCTTCGTGGACCAAAAAGAGACCCAGTACTTC.